Described below is a single TCR beta chain sequence and its context. Its antigen is unidentified. The junction shows a germline mismatch at one end, possibly a read error. This specimen belongs to a study of T cell responses to AZD1222 COVID-19 vaccine. Turning to the study itself: Investigators merged groups given second doses at roughly 4 or roughly 12 weeks.

CDR3 length equals 14 residues. Germline V gives CDR1 SSHAT, CDR2 FNYEAQ (reference sequence). General observations from the study: Baseline serology detected seropositivity in only a handful of AZD1222 recipients. Vaccine-associated CD4 TCRs ranged over spike, dominating at 160-218 and 743-854. Females outnumbered males among donors, who were mostly white British; clonal diversity was possibly underestimated.

The method was immunoSEQ multiplex PCR; TCRdb's version includes in-frame clones alone and lacks a portion of them. The sample carries 110,000 or so clones, roughly 90% recorded once. The chain employs TRBV7-7 and TRBJ2-1; tentatively, D is TRBD2 (6 bases). The receptor was isolated from an adult in good health. The specimen comprised peripheral blood, sampled on day 0 of AZD1222 vaccination. The CDR3 sequence is CASSLNNGGNEQFF. The CDR3, as DNA: TGTGCTAGCAGCTTAAATAACGGGGGCAATGAGCAGTTCTTC.